These 9 T cell receptor beta chains were sequenced from one sample in a study of molecular identifiers for immune sequencing clone quantification. One entry per CDR3 protein, called by TCRdb with MiXCR from the PCR reads. The sample lists more than 450,000 distinct CDR3 sequences; about a fifth were seen once. Sequencing was performed on naive CD8+ T cells from blood, with Jurkat cell RNA spiked in. Subset indicated: FACS-sorted CD8+CD4-CCR7+CD45RA+ naive T cells. These receptor sequences come from a human donor in good health. Some libraries in this study had Jurkat cell RNA spiked in.

This clonotype was observed at least ten times. The chain employs TRBV4-1 and TRBJ1-1; tentatively, D is TRBD1 (6 bases). V was pared by 3 bases and J by 3 bases, with 14 bases between. The length of the CDR3 is 15 residues. Per germline, CDR1 MGHRA and CDR2 YSYEKL. CDR3 in DNA: TGCGCCAGCAGCCAGACAGGTATTGGCGACACTGAAGCTTTCTTT. Translating gives CASSQTGIGDTEAFF.

Notes on this clonotype: This could be a read error, since a much larger clone is one nucleotide away. V is TRBV7-6 and J is TRBJ2-7; D is possibly TRBD1 (6 bases). Germline loops: CDR1 SGHVS, CDR2 FNYEAQ. This CDR3 comprises 14 residues. The chain's CDR3 is CASSPVGAAYEQHF. The CDR3 DNA follows: TGTGCCAGCAGCCCAGTGGGGGCCGCCTACGAGCAGCACTTC.

The V and J genes are TRBV4-1 and TRBJ2-1; possible D gene TRBD2, 5 bases. Looked up from germline, CDR1 is MGHRA and CDR2 is YSYEKL. Trimming removed 4 bases from V and 8 bases from J, with 18 bases in between. This CDR3 contains 15 residues. The CDR3 sequence: CASSRVRGEPHEQFF. Written as DNA, the CDR3 is TGCGCCAGCAGCCGAGTTCGGGGAGAACCCCATGAGCAGTTCTTC.

This clonotype was counted between two and nine times. V gene TRBV6-5 combines with J gene TRBJ2-1; 7 nucleotides align to TRBD1. J gave up 0 bases and V 7 bases, and 6 bases lay outside the gene matches. The CDR3 is 15 amino acids. Germline lookup yields CDR1 MNHEY and CDR2 SVGAGI. The CDR3 sequence is CASTSRDSSYNEQFF. DNA for the CDR3: TGTGCCAGCACATCCCGGGACAGCTCCTACAATGAGCAGTTCTTC.

This clonotype came up many times. This chain connects TRBV6-2 or TRBV6-3 to TRBJ1-1; D remains unclear. From germline, CDR1 is MNHEY and CDR2 SVGEGT. The CDR3 has 14 residues. The V and J ends lost 0 bases and 4 bases respectively, with 9 bases between them. CDR3: CASSYSRHLTEAFF. The CDR3 nucleotides are TGTGCCAGCAGTTACTCGAGGCATCTCACTGAAGCTTTCTTT.

CDR3 amino acids: CASGTIIYNEQFF. The CDR3 nucleotides are TGTGCCAGTGGGACTATCATCTACAATGAGCAGTTCTTC. This chain connects TRBV19 to TRBJ2-1, with 7 bases identical to TRBD2. The V gene's germline CDR1 is LNHDA and CDR2 SQIVND (reference sequence). Trimming at V came to 8 bases and at J to 3 bases, leaving 4 bases not matched to a gene. CDR3 length: 13 residues.

The rearrangement joins TRBV27 to TRBJ1-1; perhaps TRBD1 as D (5 bases). With 2 bases removed from V and 3 bases from J, the gap between germline ends came to 10 bases. CDR1 and CDR2 from the germline V gene are MNHEY and SMNVEV (reference sequence). CDR3 length: 14 amino acids. The CDR3 DNA reads TGTGCCAGCAGTTTAGTAGCGGGGGACACTGAAGCTTTCTTT. The encoded protein is CASSLVAGDTEAFF.

This clonotype was picked up a small number of times. This rearrangement joins TRBV12-3 or TRBV12-4 to TRBJ1-1; D unclear. The germline V and J ends were trimmed by 5 bases and 1 base, with 11 bases remaining between them. This CDR3 has 14 residues. The DNA of the CDR3 is TGTGCCAGCAGTATGACTTTTGGGAACACTGAAGCTTTCTTT. It is translated as CASSMTFGNTEAFF.

J is TRBJ1-2 and V is TRBV2; D is possibly TRBD1 (6 bases). V dropped 2 bases and J dropped 7 bases, with 14 bases sitting between them. The CDR3 spans 14 residues. CDR1 and CDR2 from the germline V gene are SNHLY and FYNNEI. CDR3 DNA sequence: TGTGCCAGCAGTGAAAAGACAGGCACTCTTGGCTACACCTTC. Its protein is CASSEKTGTLGYTF.